The source of this TCR beta chain is a study of CD8 T cells in Susac syndrome. The RNA input was about 0.5 to 1 ug, and it was reverse transcribed with random hexamers. TCRdb called the immunoSEQ multiplex PCR reads again in MiXCR, with one record for every CDR3 protein. The repertoire holds about 140,000 distinct CDR3 sequences, with 95% as singletons. CDR1 LGHDT and CDR2 YNNKEL come from the germline V gene (reference sequence). The CDR3 totals 17 residues. The germline V and J ends were trimmed by 0 bases and 4 bases, with 18 bases remaining between them. The source is a human donor with Susac syndrome. The chain is built from TRBV3-1 and TRBJ1-1, with unresolved D. Material for sequencing was CD4+ T cells from PBMCs. The CDR3, as DNA: TGTGCCAGCAGCCAAGATACGGTTCCTAGTAGTGGCACTGAAGCTTTCTTT. Translated, it gives CASSQDTVPSSGTEAFF.